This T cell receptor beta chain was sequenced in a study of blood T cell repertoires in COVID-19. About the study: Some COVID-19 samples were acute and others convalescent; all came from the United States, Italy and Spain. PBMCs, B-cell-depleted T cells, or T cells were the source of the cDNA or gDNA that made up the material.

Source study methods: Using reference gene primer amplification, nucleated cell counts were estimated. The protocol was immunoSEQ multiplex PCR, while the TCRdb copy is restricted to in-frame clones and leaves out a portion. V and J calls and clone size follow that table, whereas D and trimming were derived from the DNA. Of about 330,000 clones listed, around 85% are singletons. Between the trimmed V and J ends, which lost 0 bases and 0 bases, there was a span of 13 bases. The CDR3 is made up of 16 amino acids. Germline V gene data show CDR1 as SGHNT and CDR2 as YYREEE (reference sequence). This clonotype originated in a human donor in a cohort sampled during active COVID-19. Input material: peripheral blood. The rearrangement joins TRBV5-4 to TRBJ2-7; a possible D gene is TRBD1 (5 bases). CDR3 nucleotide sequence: TGTGCCAGCAGCTTGGATCCGACAGCTATCTCCTACGAGCAGTACTTC. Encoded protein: CASSLDPTAISYEQYF.